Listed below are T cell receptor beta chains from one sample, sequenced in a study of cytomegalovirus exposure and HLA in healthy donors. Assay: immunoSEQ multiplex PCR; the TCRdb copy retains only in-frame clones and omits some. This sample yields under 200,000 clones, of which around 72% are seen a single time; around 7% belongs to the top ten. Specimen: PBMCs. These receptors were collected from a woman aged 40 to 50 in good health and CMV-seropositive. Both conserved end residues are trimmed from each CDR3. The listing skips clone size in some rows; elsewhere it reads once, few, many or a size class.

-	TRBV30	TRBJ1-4	AWSVGTGNNEKLF
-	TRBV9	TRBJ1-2	ASSVGGQGINYGYT
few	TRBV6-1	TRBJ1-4	ASRLTTATNEKLF
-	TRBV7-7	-	ASSLEGAYEQY
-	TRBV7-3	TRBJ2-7	ASSLGGIPSYEQY
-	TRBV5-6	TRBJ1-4	ASSRTDRGRSDEKLF
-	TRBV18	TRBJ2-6	ASSLSVRGALSGANVLT
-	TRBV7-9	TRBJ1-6	ASTKTGGLSPLH
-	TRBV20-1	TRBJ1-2	SARGTGGYT
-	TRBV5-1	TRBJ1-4	ASSLVLRDPNEKLF
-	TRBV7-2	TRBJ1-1	ASSLARAMNTEAF
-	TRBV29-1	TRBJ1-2	SVGGAYGYT
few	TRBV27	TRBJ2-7	ASSLGSGGYEQY
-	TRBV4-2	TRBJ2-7	ASSQDRTGIDYEQY
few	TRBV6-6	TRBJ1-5	ASNPGGGNNQPQH
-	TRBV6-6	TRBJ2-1	ASTPPRGVSYNEQF
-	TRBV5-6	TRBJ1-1	ASSLFSGTEAF
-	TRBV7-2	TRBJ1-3	ASSLALGSSGNTIY
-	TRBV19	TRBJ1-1	ASSIDEMRNTEAF
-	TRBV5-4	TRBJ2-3	ASSLRLADSTDTQY
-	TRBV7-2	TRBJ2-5	ASSLPGLETQY
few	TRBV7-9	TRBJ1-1	SSRQGNTEAF
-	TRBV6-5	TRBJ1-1	ASSPGRDREAF
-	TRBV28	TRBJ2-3	ASRLTSGGADTQY
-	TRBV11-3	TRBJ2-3	ASSRGLARDTQY
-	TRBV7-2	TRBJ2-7	ASSPRRGGGALYEQY
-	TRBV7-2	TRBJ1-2	ASSPRSTNYGYT
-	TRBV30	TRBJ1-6	AWSLGTGTRNSPLH
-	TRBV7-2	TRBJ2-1	ASSFGASGGNEQF
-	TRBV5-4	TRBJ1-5	ASSWDRDQPQH
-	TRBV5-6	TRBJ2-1	ASSGYGTPVGEQF
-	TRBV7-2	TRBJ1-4	ASSLQGSGNEKLF
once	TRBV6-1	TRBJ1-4	ASSLAGKGKLF
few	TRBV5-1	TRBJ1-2	ASSPGGGDGGGYT
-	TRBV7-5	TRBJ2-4	ARSPKGQGLAKNIQY
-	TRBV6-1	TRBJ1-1	ASSTERTNTEAF
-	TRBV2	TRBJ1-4	ASRGQTSGEKLF
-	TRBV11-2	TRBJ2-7	ASSYPGYEQY
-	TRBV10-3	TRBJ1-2	ASNSGSIYGYA
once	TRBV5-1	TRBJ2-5	ASSFEGAGGPETQY
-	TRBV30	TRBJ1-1	AWRMVGSTEAF
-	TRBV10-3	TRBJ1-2	AISGGEDYGYT
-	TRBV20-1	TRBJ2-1	SARTQRGEV
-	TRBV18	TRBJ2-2	ASSPPRVAAGELF
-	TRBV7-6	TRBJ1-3	ASRPDRGPGNTIY
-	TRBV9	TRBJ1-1	ASSVGRGQRHTEAF
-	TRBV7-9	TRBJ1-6	ASSHGQVGSPLH
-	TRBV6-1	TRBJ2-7	ASRADRAEQY
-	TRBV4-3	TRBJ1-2	ASSQDGDSEYGYT
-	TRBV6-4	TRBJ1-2	ASSPTGANYGYT
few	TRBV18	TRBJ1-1	ASSPLQGSTEAF
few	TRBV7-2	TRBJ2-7	ASSLVGDSSLRQY
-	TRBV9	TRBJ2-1	ASSPHLTDRTTYNEQF
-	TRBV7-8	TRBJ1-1	ASSLGPEYMNTEAF
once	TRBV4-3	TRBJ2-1	ASSQGNYNNEQF
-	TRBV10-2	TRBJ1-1	ASRIGSNTGVPEAF
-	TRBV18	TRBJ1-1	ASSPLAGTEAF
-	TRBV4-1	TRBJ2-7	ASSQAYRGSYEQY